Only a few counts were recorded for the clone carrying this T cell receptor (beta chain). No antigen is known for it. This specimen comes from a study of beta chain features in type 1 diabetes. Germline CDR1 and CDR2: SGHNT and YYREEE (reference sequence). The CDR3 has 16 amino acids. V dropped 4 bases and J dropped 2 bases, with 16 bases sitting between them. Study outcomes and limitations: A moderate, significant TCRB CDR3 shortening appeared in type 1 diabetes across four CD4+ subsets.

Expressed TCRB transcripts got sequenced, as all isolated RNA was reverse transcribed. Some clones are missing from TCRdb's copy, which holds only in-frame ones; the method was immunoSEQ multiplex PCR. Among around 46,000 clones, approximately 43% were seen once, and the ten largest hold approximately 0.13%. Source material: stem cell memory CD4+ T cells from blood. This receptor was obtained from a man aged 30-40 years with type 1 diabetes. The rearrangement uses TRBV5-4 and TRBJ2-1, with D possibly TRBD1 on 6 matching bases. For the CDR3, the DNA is TGTGCCAGCAGCGTATACAGGGATACTGCCTACAATGAGCAGTTCTTC. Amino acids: CASSVYRDTAYNEQFF.